This entry lists 24 T cell receptor beta chains sequenced from one sample in a study of blood T cells in healthy people across ages. The use of a sample-barcoded 5' primer and a J-beta primer mix characterized a second PCR of 7 to 11 cycles. TCRdb recomputed calls from the 5' RACE reads with MiXCR, one row per CDR3 protein. This sample has around 710,000 distinct CDR3 sequences, with roughly two fifths found just once. The sample comprised blood. Source of these receptors: a woman aged 55-70 years in good health.

This clonotype was counted between two and nine times. The chain joins TRBV29-1 to TRBJ2-7; 8 positions match TRBD1. Trimming at V came to 7 bases and at J to 4 bases, leaving 6 bases not matched to a gene. CDR3 length equals 12 residues. Germline assignment: CDR1 SQVTM and CDR2 ANQGSEA. The CDR3 is CSGQGAGYEQYF. Written as DNA, the CDR3 is TGCAGCGGGCAGGGGGCGGGATACGAGCAGTACTTC.

The rearrangement uses TRBV7-8 and TRBJ2-1, with D possibly called TRBD1 or TRBD2 (6 bases each). The CDR3 runs 13 residues. The germline V gene encodes CDR1 SGHVS and CDR2 FQNEAQ. Trimming shortened V by 3 bases and J by 9 bases, and 12 bases separated the two germline ends. The CDR3 bases are TGTGCCAGCAGCTTCCGGGGGCTTGGTGAGCAGTTCTTC. This translates into CASSFRGLGEQFF.

The CDR3 is CASSLDGQGAYNEQYF. The DNA of the CDR3 is TGTGCCAGCAGCTTAGATGGACAGGGGGCCTACAATGAGCAGTACTTC. V gene TRBV13 combines with J gene TRBJ2-1; TRBD1 matches 11 bases. The end of the DNA is better explained by TRBJ2-7, so the J call may be wrong. Germline CDR1 and CDR2: PRHDT and FYEKMQ (reference sequence). The CDR3 consists of 16 residues.

The chain is built from TRBV3-1 and TRBJ2-1; 12 nucleotides align to TRBD2. The CDR3 runs to 16 residues. V was clipped by 4 bases and J by 5 bases; unmatched bases: 6. Germline-derived CDR1 and CDR2 are LGHDT and YNNKEL (reference sequence). Written as DNA, the CDR3 is TGTGCCAGCAGCCGCAAACTAGCGGGGGGAAACAATGAGCAGTTCTTC. Its translation is CASSRKLAGGNNEQFF.

The chain couples TRBV24-1 to TRBJ2-7; D gene ambiguous. Trimming took off 7 bases at V and 7 bases at J, with 22 bases between the two ends. The CDR3 contains 15 residues. Germline V gene sequence: CDR1 KGHDR, CDR2 SFDVKD. In DNA, the CDR3 is TGTGCCACCAGCCCAACACGGTCGACCTACAATGAGCAGTACTTC. Amino acids: CATSPTRSTYNEQYF.

The chain recombines TRBV6-2 or TRBV6-3 with TRBJ2-3; 9 bases are a match to TRBD2. CDR3 size: 16 residues. CDR1 is MNHEY and CDR2 is SVGEGT in the germline V gene. Trimming cost V 6 bases and J 10 bases; bases outside gene matches: 17. CDR3 DNA: TGTGCCAGCAGACCAACCGGGACTAGCCGCGGCCGAGCGCAGTATTTT. Amino acids: CASRPTGTSRGRAQYF.

V is TRBV2 and J is TRBJ2-5, with D perhaps matching TRBD1 (6 bases). Trimming cost V 8 bases and J 3 bases, with 10 bases left between them. The CDR3 extends over 12 amino acids. Germline CDR1 reads SNHLY; CDR2 reads FYNNEI. CDR3 nucleotides: TGTGCCAGCCTGGACAGCAAAGAGACCCAGTACTTC. As protein: CASLDSKETQYF.

The V gene is TRBV12-3 or TRBV12-4, the J gene TRBJ2-1; TRBD2 matches at 8 bases. With V trimmed by 3 bases and J by 0 bases, 19 bases remained unmatched. This CDR3 spans 21 amino acids. The CDR3 sequence is CASSLVWGSLAGDFSYNEQFF. CDR3 in DNA: TGTGCCAGCAGTTTGGTATGGGGGTCCCTAGCGGGCGACTTCTCCTACAATGAGCAGTTCTTC.

In its sample, this clonotype was seen a few times. The genes are TRBV7-3 and TRBJ2-1, with 9 nucleotides matching TRBD2. V shed 1 base and J 4 bases; nucleotides not matched to a gene: 8. Germline lookup yields CDR1 SGHTA and CDR2 FQGTGA. The CDR3 runs 17 residues. The CDR3 loop reads CASSLMGGSGGYNEQFF. The CDR3 DNA is TGTGCCAGCAGCTTAATGGGGGGTAGCGGGGGTTACAATGAGCAGTTCTTC.

The chain couples TRBV28 to TRBJ2-5; 9 bases fit TRBD2. Unmatched junction bases numbered 12, after V lost 8 bases and J lost 5 bases. This CDR3 region has 15 residues. Per germline, CDR1 MDHEN and CDR2 SYDVKM. The CDR3 bases are TGTGCCAGCCGTCGCGGGAGGGGCTCCACTGAGACCCAGTACTTC. Its protein is CASRRGRGSTETQYF. Full variable domain (missing parts from reference TRBV28 and TRBJ2-5): DVKVTQSSRYLVKRTGEKVFLECVQDMDHENMFWYRQDPGLGLRLIYFSYDVKMKEKGDIPEGYSVSREKKERFSLILESASTNQTSMYLCASRRGRGSTETQYFGPGTRLLVL.

The rearrangement joins TRBV5-1 to TRBJ2-2; 13 nucleotides match TRBD2. This CDR3 has 17 residues. V gave up 3 bases and J gave up 0 bases; unmatched junction bases: 2. Per germline, CDR1 SGHRS and CDR2 YFSETQ. The CDR3: CASSSTSGGTNTGELFF. As DNA, the CDR3 is TGCGCCAGCAGCTCGACTAGCGGGGGGACGAACACCGGGGAGCTGTTTTTT.

This sequence joins TRBV7-2 and TRBJ2-5; D tentatively reads TRBD1 or TRBD2 (6 bases each). The germline V and J ends were trimmed by 3 bases and 5 bases, with 13 bases remaining between them. The CDR3 is 14 residues long. Germline CDR1 and CDR2: SGHTA and FQGNSA. CDR3 nucleotides: TGTGCCAGCAGCTTGTACAGGGAGGAGGAGACCCAGTACTTC. It encodes CASSLYREEETQYF.

The table lists this clonotype with a few counts. The genes are TRBV4-3 and TRBJ2-7, with D tentatively TRBD2 (6 bases). V dropped 1 base and J dropped 2 bases, with 15 bases sitting between them. The CDR3 has 16 amino acids. Germline-derived CDR1 and CDR2 are LGHNA and YSLEER. The CDR3 protein is CASSQVLNSGAYEQYF. The CDR3 DNA reads as TGCGCCAGCAGCCAAGTGTTGAATAGCGGTGCCTACGAGCAGTACTTC.

The rearrangement links TRBV6-2 or TRBV6-3 to TRBJ2-4; either TRBD1 or TRBD2 may supply D (5 bases each). The DNA end is more similar to TRBJ2-7, so the J call may be wrong. Per the germline V gene, CDR1 is MNHEY and CDR2 is SVGEGT. The CDR3 is 15 amino acids. CDR3 region: CASSYKPGTPHEQYF. The CDR3 bases are TGTGCCAGCAGTTACAAACCGGGGACCCCCCACGAGCAGTACTTC.

The V call is TRBV6-5, the J call TRBJ2-1, with 7 nucleotides matching TRBD2. Near its end, the DNA agrees better with TRBJ2-7, so the J call may be wrong. CDR3 length equals 15 residues. The germline gives CDR1 MNHEY, CDR2 SVGAGI. The CDR3 is CASSPRGVEYNEQYF. In DNA, the CDR3 is TGTGCCAGCAGTCCCCGGGGGGTGGAATACAATGAGCAGTACTTC.

The CDR3 loop is CASGPIGQGETQYF. The CDR3 region has the DNA TGTGCCAGCGGGCCTATAGGGCAGGGGGAGACCCAGTACTTC. V usage is TRBV7-9 and J usage is TRBJ2-7, with D tentatively TRBD1 (6 bases). Near its end, the DNA agrees better with TRBJ2-5, so the J call may be wrong. The CDR3 is 14 residues long. Germline V gene sequence: CDR1 SEHNR, CDR2 FQNEAQ (reference sequence).

The chain joins TRBV27 to TRBJ2-5; possibly TRBD1 for D (6 bases). V shed 6 bases and J shed 1 base, with 12 bases lying between them. This CDR3 contains 14 residues. Germline V gene data show CDR1 as MNHEY and CDR2 as SMNVEV (reference sequence). DNA for the CDR3: TGTGCCAGCAGCCGAGTAGGGGGCCAAGAGACCCAGTACTTC. This encodes CASSRVGGQETQYF.

The chain uses TRBV20-1 and TRBJ1-3; a possible D gene is TRBD1 (5 bases). The CDR3 is 14 amino acids. Trimming pared 6 bases from V and 0 bases from J, leaving 12 bases between. Germline values: CDR1 DFQATT, CDR2 SNEGSKA (reference sequence). CDR3 nucleotides: TGCAGTGCCCAGGACAACCTCTCTGGAAACACCATATATTTT. Amino acids: CSAQDNLSGNTIYF.

In DNA form, the CDR3 reads TGCAGTGCCGCCCTGGGATCACCCCTCCACTTT. Protein product: CSAALGSPLHF. V usage is TRBV20-1 and J usage is TRBJ1-6, with D unclear. CDR3 length: 11 amino acids. CDR1 DFQATT and CDR2 SNEGSKA come from the germline V gene (reference sequence). V dropped 6 bases and J dropped 10 bases, with 10 bases sitting between them.

Remarks on this clonotype: At one end the junction does not follow the germline gene, possibly because of a read error. J is TRBJ1-5 and V is TRBV7-2; 7 bases are a match to TRBD1. Germline CDR1 reads SGHTA; CDR2 reads FQGNSA. The CDR3 spans 16 residues. CDR3 nucleotides: TGTGCCAGCAGCTTGTATCGGGACAGATGCAATCAGCCACAGCATTTT. Amino acids: CASSLYRDRCNQPQHF.

The chain combines TRBV30 with TRBJ2-5; D is unresolved. The CDR3 contains 11 residues. Germline loops: CDR1 GTSNPN, CDR2 SVGIG (reference sequence). Between the trimmed V and J ends, which lost 2 bases and 11 bases, there was a span of 12 bases. For the CDR3, the DNA is TGTGCCTGGAGTTGGGTAAATGAGCAGTACTTC. It is translated as CAWSWVNEQYF.

This chain's CDR3 is CASVLQGVNTEAFF. The DNA for the CDR3 is TGTGCCAGCGTCCTACAGGGAGTGAACACTGAAGCTTTCTTT. The chain has TRBV2 and TRBJ1-1, with D possibly being TRBD1 (6 bases). Germline CDR1 SNHLY, CDR2 FYNNEI. Deletions cut 8 bases from V and 0 bases from J, with 13 bases between. The CDR3 runs to 14 residues.

A few counts support this clonotype. The chain employs TRBV11-2 and TRBJ2-7; 12 nucleotides agree with TRBD2. Trimming at V came to 0 bases and at J to 10 bases, leaving 7 bases not matched to a gene. The CDR3 covers 15 residues. CDR1 SGHAT and CDR2 FQNNGV come from the germline V gene. As DNA, the CDR3 is TGTGCCAGCAGCTTAGATATACTAGCGGGGGGCTCCCAGTACTTC. Translation: CASSLDILAGGSQYF.

The gene calls are TRBV29-1 and TRBJ1-5; maybe TRBD1 (6 bases). The V and J ends lost 4 bases and 6 bases respectively, with 16 bases between them. Germline CDR1 and CDR2: SQVTM and ANQGSEA. The CDR3 loop spans 14 amino acids. The CDR3 reads CSVAIGGAGQPQHF. DNA for the CDR3: TGCAGCGTTGCAATAGGGGGGGCTGGTCAGCCCCAGCATTTT.